The rows below give T cell receptor beta chains drawn from one sample of a study of blood T cell repertoires in COVID-19. Profiling relied on immunoSEQ multiplex PCR, and the TCRdb table lists in-frame clones only, not all of them. The sample records about 54,000 clones, roughly 85% being singletons. The sequencing input was peripheral blood. The receptors here all came from a human donor in a cohort sampled during active COVID-19. Each CDR3 is given with its conserved first and last residue. D genes are given only for firm matches. Expanded clones get a size class; other rows say once, few or many, or leave the size out.

clone size: few; J gene: TRBJ2-6; V gene: TRBV2; D gene: -; CDR3 protein: CASSTGYGANVLTF; CDR3 DNA: TGTGCCAGCAGCACAGGGTACGGGGCCAACGTCCTGACTTTC
clone size: -; J gene: TRBJ2-5; V gene: TRBV6-1; D gene: TRBD2; CDR3 protein: CASSEAPAGGQETQYF; CDR3 DNA: TGTGCCAGCAGTGAAGCTCCAGCGGGGGGACAAGAGACCCAGTACTTC
clone size: few; J gene: TRBJ1-3; V gene: TRBV9; D gene: -; CDR3 protein: CASSVTAAGGGNTIYF; CDR3 DNA: TGTGCCAGCAGCGTAACGGCCGCGGGAGGTGGAAACACCATATATTTT
clone size: -; J gene: TRBJ2-3; V gene: TRBV4-3; D gene: -; CDR3 protein: CASSQDLQGGTDTQYF; CDR3 DNA: TGCGCCAGCAGCCAAGATCTCCAGGGTGGCACAGATACGCAGTATTTT
clone size: -; J gene: TRBJ1-2; V gene: TRBV5-4; D gene: TRBD1; CDR3 protein: CASSLGGQVRGYTF; CDR3 DNA: TGTGCCAGCAGCTTGGGAGGACAGGTTCGTGGCTACACCTTC
clone size: -; J gene: TRBJ2-5; V gene: TRBV9; D gene: TRBD2; CDR3 protein: CASSTSGAVQETQYF; CDR3 DNA: TGTGCCAGCAGCACCAGCGGGGCCGTTCAAGAGACCCAGTACTTC
clone size: -; J gene: TRBJ2-1; V gene: TRBV2; D gene: TRBD1; CDR3 protein: CASRPRRQGRDEQFF; CDR3 DNA: TGTGCCAGCAGGCCTAGGAGACAGGGTAGGGATGAGCAGTTCTTC
clone size: -; J gene: TRBJ2-3; V gene: TRBV5-4; D gene: -; CDR3 protein: CASSLDRQGKQYF; CDR3 DNA: TGTGCCAGCAGCTTGGATAGGCAGGGTAAGCAGTATTTT
clone size: -; J gene: TRBJ2-1; V gene: TRBV4-1; D gene: TRBD2; CDR3 protein: CASSPGGGANNEQFF; CDR3 DNA: TGCGCCAGCAGCCCCGGCGGGGGGGCCAACAATGAGCAGTTCTTC
clone size: -; J gene: TRBJ2-7; V gene: TRBV28; D gene: -; CDR3 protein: CASSSSLLYEQYF; CDR3 DNA: TGTGCCAGCAGTTCCTCCCTCCTCTACGAGCAGTACTTC
clone size: -; J gene: TRBJ2-3; V gene: TRBV18; D gene: TRBD2; CDR3 protein: CASSPGGITDTQYF; CDR3 DNA: TGTGCCAGCTCACCCGGGGGGATCACAGATACGCAGTATTTT
clone size: -; J gene: TRBJ1-1; V gene: TRBV11-3; D gene: -; CDR3 protein: CASSPQSNTEAFF; CDR3 DNA: TGTGCCAGCAGCCCCCAGTCGAACACTGAAGCTTTCTTT
clone size: once; J gene: TRBJ1-6; V gene: TRBV5-5; D gene: TRBD1; CDR3 protein: CASSLVGTGNSPLHF; CDR3 DNA: TGTGCCAGCAGCTTGGTAGGGACAGGTAATTCACCCCTCCACTTT
clone size: -; J gene: TRBJ1-2; V gene: TRBV6-1; D gene: -; CDR3 protein: CASSEFFGQYRSYGYTF; CDR3 DNA: TGTGCCAGCAGTGAATTCTTTGGGCAATACAGGAGCTATGGCTACACCTTC
clone size: -; J gene: TRBJ2-7; V gene: TRBV11-2; D gene: -; CDR3 protein: CASSFGQTYEQYF; CDR3 DNA: TGTGCCAGCAGCTTCGGACAGACCTACGAGCAGTACTTC
clone size: -; J gene: TRBJ1-2; V gene: TRBV5-6; D gene: -; CDR3 protein: CASSPPLGPRGYGYTF; CDR3 DNA: TGTGCCAGCAGCCCCCCCCTTGGCCCCCGAGGCTATGGCTACACCTTC
clone size: few; J gene: TRBJ2-5; V gene: TRBV11-2; D gene: -; CDR3 protein: CASSWESAQETQYF; CDR3 DNA: TGTGCCAGCAGCTGGGAGAGCGCCCAAGAGACCCAGTACTTC
clone size: -; J gene: TRBJ2-2; V gene: TRBV6-5; D gene: -; CDR3 protein: CASSSGLFTGELFF; CDR3 DNA: TGTGCCAGCAGTTCGGGACTCTTCACCGGGGAGCTGTTTTTT
clone size: -; J gene: TRBJ1-1; V gene: TRBV6-2/TRBV6-3; D gene: TRBD1; CDR3 protein: CASSIGTGGDTEAFF; CDR3 DNA: TGTGCCAGCAGTATCGGGACAGGGGGAGACACTGAAGCTTTCTTT
clone size: -; J gene: TRBJ1-6; V gene: TRBV2; D gene: TRBD1; CDR3 protein: CASSPGTVSQGSPLHF; CDR3 DNA: TGTGCCAGCAGTCCCGGGACAGTATCCCAAGGTTCACCCCTCCACTTT
clone size: once; J gene: TRBJ1-4; V gene: TRBV15; D gene: -; CDR3 protein: CATSRDPFRSEKLFF; CDR3 DNA: TGTGCCACCAGCAGAGACCCTTTTCGGAGTGAAAAACTGTTTTTT
clone size: -; J gene: TRBJ2-7; V gene: TRBV28; D gene: -; CDR3 protein: CASSLRVGSSYEQYF; CDR3 DNA: TGTGCCAGCAGTTTAAGAGTGGGCAGCTCCTACGAGCAGTACTTC
clone size: -; J gene: TRBJ1-2; V gene: TRBV5-4; D gene: TRBD1; CDR3 protein: CASSLADRGSYTF; CDR3 DNA: TGTGCCAGCAGCTTGGCGGACAGGGGGAGCTACACCTTC
clone size: -; J gene: TRBJ1-1; V gene: TRBV4-3; D gene: -; CDR3 protein: CASSQELPNTEAFF; CDR3 DNA: TGCGCCAGCAGCCAAGAACTACCGAACACTGAAGCTTTCTTT
clone size: -; J gene: TRBJ2-5; V gene: TRBV24-1; D gene: TRBD1; CDR3 protein: CATSDWGTGGGETQYF; CDR3 DNA: TGTGCCACCAGTGATTGGGGGACAGGGGGAGGAGAGACCCAGTACTTC
clone size: -; J gene: TRBJ2-3; V gene: TRBV7-2; D gene: TRBD2; CDR3 protein: CASSLTSGASTDTQYF; CDR3 DNA: TGTGCCAGCAGCTTGACTAGCGGGGCCTCCACAGATACGCAGTATTTT
clone size: few; J gene: TRBJ1-2; V gene: TRBV24-1; D gene: -; CDR3 protein: CATSAGTVGDYTF; CDR3 DNA: TGTGCCACCAGTGCCGGGACTGTTGGGGACTACACCTTC
clone size: -; J gene: TRBJ2-3; V gene: TRBV10-3; D gene: TRBD2; CDR3 protein: CAISLAGGSKDTQYF; CDR3 DNA: TGTGCCATCAGTTTAGCGGGGGGGAGCAAGGATACGCAGTATTTT
clone size: -; J gene: TRBJ2-7; V gene: TRBV3-1/TRBV3-2; D gene: TRBD1; CDR3 protein: CASSPTGVGEQYF; CDR3 DNA: TGTGCCAGCAGCCCAACAGGGGTTGGCGAGCAGTACTTC
clone size: -; J gene: TRBJ2-3; V gene: TRBV7-9; D gene: -; CDR3 protein: CASSLVSSTDTQYF; CDR3 DNA: TGTGCCAGCAGCTTAGTATCGAGCACAGATACGCAGTATTTT
clone size: few; J gene: TRBJ1-6; V gene: TRBV3-1/TRBV3-2; D gene: -; CDR3 protein: CASRPPSPTGNSPLHF; CDR3 DNA: TGTGCCAGCAGACCGCCATCTCCCACCGGGAATTCACCCCTCCACTTT
clone size: once; J gene: TRBJ1-6; V gene: TRBV28; D gene: -; CDR3 protein: CASSPFGGNSPLHF; CDR3 DNA: TGTGCCAGCAGTCCTTTCGGGGGTAATTCACCCCTCCACTTT
clone size: -; J gene: TRBJ2-5; V gene: TRBV29-1; D gene: TRBD2; CDR3 protein: CSYSGEAGVETQYF; CDR3 DNA: TGCAGTTACTCCGGGGAAGCGGGGGTAGAGACCCAGTACTTC
clone size: -; J gene: TRBJ1-6; V gene: TRBV7-9; D gene: -; CDR3 protein: CASSLEAGSYNSPLHF; CDR3 DNA: TGTGCCAGCAGCTTAGAGGCGGGCTCCTATAATTCACCCCTCCACTTT
clone size: -; J gene: TRBJ1-2; V gene: TRBV5-6; D gene: -; CDR3 protein: CASSLEQVGYGYTF; CDR3 DNA: TGTGCCAGCAGCTTGGAACAGGTCGGATATGGCTACACCTTC
clone size: -; J gene: TRBJ1-2; V gene: TRBV9; D gene: -; CDR3 protein: CASSVAAGSNYGYTF; CDR3 DNA: TGTGCCAGCAGCGTAGCGGCGGGTTCCAACTATGGCTACACCTTC
clone size: once; J gene: TRBJ1-2; V gene: TRBV6-6; D gene: -; CDR3 protein: CASSYPARGESYGYTF; CDR3 DNA: TGTGCCAGCAGTTACCCGGCCCGGGGGGAAAGCTATGGCTACACCTTC
clone size: -; J gene: TRBJ1-3; V gene: TRBV5-4; D gene: TRBD1; CDR3 protein: CASSLSGTAGNTIYF; CDR3 DNA: TGTGCCAGCAGCTTGTCCGGGACAGCTGGAAACACCATATATTTT
clone size: -; J gene: TRBJ2-7; V gene: TRBV28; D gene: TRBD1; CDR3 protein: CASPPPSGQGAGEQYF; CDR3 DNA: TGTGCCAGCCCCCCACCGTCCGGACAGGGGGCAGGCGAGCAGTACTTC
clone size: few; J gene: TRBJ2-2; V gene: TRBV9; D gene: -; CDR3 protein: CASSVGSTQAGELFF; CDR3 DNA: TGTGCCAGCAGCGTAGGTTCTACCCAAGCCGGGGAGCTGTTTTTT
clone size: -; J gene: TRBJ2-7; V gene: TRBV19; D gene: -; CDR3 protein: CASSGLWREGTYEQYF; CDR3 DNA: TGTGCCAGTAGTGGGCTGTGGAGGGAAGGGACCTACGAGCAGTACTTC
clone size: once; J gene: TRBJ2-3; V gene: TRBV15; D gene: -; CDR3 protein: CATSRDIDTQYF; CDR3 DNA: TGTGCCACCAGCAGGGACATAGATACGCAGTATTTT
clone size: -; J gene: TRBJ1-2; V gene: TRBV7-2; D gene: -; CDR3 protein: CASSLLGGYGYTF; CDR3 DNA: TGTGCCAGCAGCTTACTCGGCGGCTATGGCTACACCTTC
clone size: -; J gene: TRBJ1-2; V gene: TRBV7-3; D gene: -; CDR3 protein: CASNQGGDFYGYTF; CDR3 DNA: TGTGCCAGCAACCAGGGAGGGGACTTCTATGGCTACACCTTC
clone size: -; J gene: TRBJ2-5; V gene: TRBV2; D gene: TRBD1; CDR3 protein: CASRPGQGTETQYF; CDR3 DNA: TGTGCCAGCAGACCGGGACAGGGGACAGAGACCCAGTACTTC
clone size: -; J gene: TRBJ2-5; V gene: TRBV10-3; D gene: -; CDR3 protein: CAISEADRGGLGTQYF; CDR3 DNA: TGTGCCATCAGTGAGGCTGACAGGGGAGGGCTTGGGACCCAGTACTTC
clone size: -; J gene: TRBJ2-5; V gene: TRBV29-1; D gene: TRBD2; CDR3 protein: CSVEDQRAGGRGTQYF; CDR3 DNA: TGCAGCGTTGAAGATCAACGAGCGGGGGGACGTGGGACCCAGTACTTC
clone size: -; J gene: TRBJ2-5; V gene: TRBV7-9; D gene: TRBD2; CDR3 protein: CASSLGPITSGASETQYF; CDR3 DNA: TGTGCCAGCAGCCTCGGTCCTATTACTAGCGGGGCGTCGGAGACCCAGTACTTC
clone size: -; J gene: TRBJ2-5; V gene: TRBV6-4; D gene: -; CDR3 protein: CASSREIQETQYF; CDR3 DNA: TGTGCCAGCAGCCGGGAGATTCAAGAGACCCAGTACTTC
clone size: -; J gene: TRBJ1-2; V gene: TRBV29-1; D gene: -; CDR3 protein: CSVSRGTGYGYTF; CDR3 DNA: TGCAGCGTTTCTCGGGGGACTGGGTATGGCTACACCTTC
clone size: -; J gene: TRBJ1-5; V gene: TRBV30; D gene: TRBD1; CDR3 protein: CAWSSRKAGTDNQPQHF; CDR3 DNA: TGTGCCTGGAGTTCTAGAAAAGCCGGGACAGACAATCAGCCCCAGCATTTT
clone size: -; J gene: TRBJ2-5; V gene: TRBV30; D gene: -; CDR3 protein: CAWSASERETQYF; CDR3 DNA: TGTGCCTGGAGCGCTAGCGAGAGGGAGACCCAGTACTTC
clone size: -; J gene: TRBJ2-4; V gene: TRBV30; D gene: -; CDR3 protein: CAWDAGDPTRYF; CDR3 DNA: TGTGCCTGGGACGCTGGAGACCCGACCAGGTACTTC
clone size: -; J gene: TRBJ1-1; V gene: TRBV7-9; D gene: -; CDR3 protein: CASSLLDTNTEAFF; CDR3 DNA: TGTGCCAGCAGCTTACTGGACACGAACACTGAAGCTTTCTTT
clone size: -; J gene: TRBJ1-4; V gene: TRBV5-5; D gene: -; CDR3 protein: CASSFELLTQGAEKLFF; CDR3 DNA: TGTGCCAGCAGCTTCGAGCTGCTTACACAGGGAGCGGAAAAACTGTTTTTT